A selection of T cell receptor beta chains follows, all from one sample in a study of low-dose radiotherapy and immunotherapy resistance in tumors. One entry per CDR3 protein results from TCRdb running MiXCR on the reads. This table holds tens of thousands of distinct CDR3 sequences, about 53% found once. Sequenced here: PBMCs, sampled after low-dose radiotherapy plus immunotherapy. These receptors were taken from a male donor with gallbladder cancer. CDR3s include the opening cysteine and the closing phenylalanine or tryptophan. Each record gives: D gene, V gene, J gene, clone size, CDR3 DNA, CDR3 protein. The D gene is left open where the match is weak. Size is stated for part of the rows, as once, few or many counts, or as a class when the clone is expanded.

d_call: TRBD1
v_call: TRBV29-1
j_call: TRBJ2-7
clone_size: many
cdr3_nt: TGCAGCGTTGAAGGTCGGGACAGAACCTCCTACGAGCAGTACTTC
cdr3_aa: CSVEGRDRTSYEQYF

d_call: TRBD2
v_call: TRBV28
j_call: TRBJ2-3
clone_size: NA
cdr3_nt: TGTGCCAGCAGTCCCCCTCGGCCTAGCGGGAGGGCAGATACGCAGTATTTT
cdr3_aa: CASSPPRPSGRADTQYF

d_call: NA
v_call: TRBV20-1
j_call: TRBJ2-1
clone_size: NA
cdr3_nt: TGCAGTGCTAGAGCCAGAAGCTCCTACAATGAGCAGTTCTTC
cdr3_aa: CSARARSSYNEQFF

d_call: TRBD1
v_call: TRBV29-1
j_call: TRBJ2-1
clone_size: NA
cdr3_nt: TGCAGCGTAGACAGGACAGGGGTAAACAATGAGCAGTTCTTC
cdr3_aa: CSVDRTGVNNEQFF

d_call: TRBD2
v_call: TRBV7-9
j_call: TRBJ2-1
clone_size: medium-sized
cdr3_nt: TGTGCCCCCGAGGCTTGGTTGGGACTACCTACCTACAATGAGCAGTTCTTC
cdr3_aa: CAPEAWLGLPTYNEQFF

d_call: TRBD1
v_call: TRBV7-2
j_call: TRBJ2-7
clone_size: NA
cdr3_nt: TGTGCCAGCAGCTTAGCGAAGGGGACAGGGGGCGCATACGAGCAGTACTTC
cdr3_aa: CASSLAKGTGGAYEQYF

d_call: NA
v_call: TRBV9
j_call: TRBJ2-1
clone_size: NA
cdr3_nt: NA
cdr3_aa: CASSIYLCSVEFPSGSRSYNEQFF

d_call: NA
v_call: TRBV28
j_call: TRBJ2-3
clone_size: medium-sized
cdr3_nt: TGTGCCAGCAGTCTCGGAGGGCCGGTAGATACGCAGTATTTT
cdr3_aa: CASSLGGPVDTQYF

d_call: NA
v_call: TRBV6-1
j_call: TRBJ2-7
clone_size: NA
cdr3_nt: TGTGCCAGCAGTGAAGGGCGACCCGCCGGCGAGCAGTACTTC
cdr3_aa: CASSEGRPAGEQYF

d_call: NA
v_call: TRBV12-3/TRBV12-4
j_call: TRBJ2-2
clone_size: few
cdr3_nt: TGTGCCAGCATAAGGTCCAGTTTGAACACCGGGGAGCTGTTTTTT
cdr3_aa: CASIRSSLNTGELFF

d_call: TRBD1
v_call: TRBV28
j_call: TRBJ1-5
clone_size: NA
cdr3_nt: TGTGCCAGCAGCCTCGGACAGGGCCGTCAGCCCCAGCATTTT
cdr3_aa: CASSLGQGRQPQHF

d_call: TRBD1
v_call: TRBV28
j_call: TRBJ1-2
clone_size: medium-sized
cdr3_nt: TGTGCCAGCAGTATACAGGGGCGGTATGGCTACACCTTC
cdr3_aa: CASSIQGRYGYTF

d_call: TRBD1
v_call: TRBV3-1
j_call: TRBJ2-1
clone_size: few
cdr3_nt: TGTGCCAGCAGTTTACAGGGGAGCAACAACAATGAGCAGTTCTTC
cdr3_aa: CASSLQGSNNNEQFF

d_call: NA
v_call: TRBV3-1
j_call: TRBJ2-1
clone_size: NA
cdr3_nt: TGTGCCAGCAGCCAAGATACGTCTAGTCGGTACAATGAGCAGTTCTTC
cdr3_aa: CASSQDTSSRYNEQFF

d_call: NA
v_call: TRBV14
j_call: TRBJ1-5
clone_size: many
cdr3_nt: TGTGCCAGCAGCCAAGGGACAGTGAGCAATCAGCCCCAGCATTTT
cdr3_aa: CASSQGTVSNQPQHF

d_call: NA
v_call: TRBV28
j_call: TRBJ2-3
clone_size: medium-sized
cdr3_nt: TGTGCCAGCAGTAGCGGCCTTACAGATACGCAGTATTTT
cdr3_aa: CASSSGLTDTQYF

d_call: NA
v_call: TRBV2
j_call: TRBJ2-1
clone_size: NA
cdr3_nt: TGTGCCAGCAGTGGCAGCTCCTACAATGAGCAGTTCTTC
cdr3_aa: CASSGSSYNEQFF

d_call: TRBD1
v_call: TRBV4-3
j_call: TRBJ2-7
clone_size: NA
cdr3_nt: TGCGCCGGCAGCCAACACTTCACGGTACTCGACAGGGGCGAGCAGTACTTC
cdr3_aa: CAGSQHFTVLDRGEQYF

d_call: NA
v_call: TRBV10-3
j_call: TRBJ2-1
clone_size: NA
cdr3_nt: TGTGCCATCAGACCGGGAGCTAAGGAGAATGAGCAGTTCTTC
cdr3_aa: CAIRPGAKENEQFF

d_call: TRBD1
v_call: TRBV9
j_call: TRBJ1-6
clone_size: NA
cdr3_nt: TGTGCCAGCAGCGCAAGGACAGGGGGCTCTAATTCACCCCTCCACTTT
cdr3_aa: CASSARTGGSNSPLHF

d_call: TRBD1
v_call: TRBV14
j_call: TRBJ2-1
clone_size: NA
cdr3_nt: TGTGCCAGCAGCCCATTACAGGGGTACAATGAGCAGTTCTTC
cdr3_aa: CASSPLQGYNEQFF

d_call: TRBD2
v_call: TRBV4-1
j_call: TRBJ2-1
clone_size: many
cdr3_nt: TGCGCCAGCAGCCACACTTCAAGCGGGACCACCTACAATGAGCAGTTCTTC
cdr3_aa: CASSHTSSGTTYNEQFF

d_call: TRBD1
v_call: TRBV7-8
j_call: TRBJ2-2
clone_size: medium-sized
cdr3_nt: TGTGCCAGCAGCTGGATGACAGGGGCGGCCGGGGAGCTGTTTTTT
cdr3_aa: CASSWMTGAAGELFF

d_call: TRBD1
v_call: TRBV9
j_call: TRBJ1-6
clone_size: NA
cdr3_nt: TGTGCCAGCAGCTCCTCTGGGACAGGGGGAAATTCACCCCTCCACTTT
cdr3_aa: CASSSSGTGGNSPLHF

d_call: NA
v_call: TRBV19
j_call: TRBJ2-7
clone_size: few
cdr3_nt: TGTGCCAGTAGTATAGGGCTCGGAACCTACGAGCAGTACTTC
cdr3_aa: CASSIGLGTYEQYF

d_call: TRBD2
v_call: TRBV7-8
j_call: TRBJ2-1
clone_size: once
cdr3_nt: TGTGCCAGCAGCCAAGATGCCAACGGGGGGAATGAGCAGTTCTTC
cdr3_aa: CASSQDANGGNEQFF

d_call: NA
v_call: TRBV10-3
j_call: TRBJ1-2
clone_size: many
cdr3_nt: TGTGCCATCAGTGAGCTCAACCCCTATGGCTACACCTTC
cdr3_aa: CAISELNPYGYTF

d_call: TRBD2
v_call: TRBV20-1
j_call: TRBJ2-7
clone_size: NA
cdr3_nt: TGCAGTGCTTATCGGACTAGCGGGAGGTCGAACGAGCAGTACTTC
cdr3_aa: CSAYRTSGRSNEQYF

d_call: NA
v_call: TRBV12-3/TRBV12-4
j_call: TRBJ2-5
clone_size: many
cdr3_nt: TGTGCCAGCAGTTTTTCCGTGGAGACCCAGTACTTC
cdr3_aa: CASSFSVETQYF

d_call: TRBD1
v_call: TRBV5-1
j_call: TRBJ1-4
clone_size: NA
cdr3_nt: TGCGCCAGCAGCTTCGACAGGGGAGATGAAAAACTGTTTTTT
cdr3_aa: CASSFDRGDEKLFF

d_call: TRBD1
v_call: TRBV7-2
j_call: TRBJ2-1
clone_size: few
cdr3_nt: TGTGCCAGCAGCCACCCGGACAGGGCGGTAAAAGAGCAGTTCTTC
cdr3_aa: CASSHPDRAVKEQFF

d_call: NA
v_call: TRBV4-1
j_call: TRBJ2-5
clone_size: NA
cdr3_nt: TGTGCCAGCAGCCAAAAGCCGGGGTTCCAAGAGACCCAGTACTTC
cdr3_aa: CASSQKPGFQETQYF

d_call: TRBD2
v_call: TRBV4-2
j_call: TRBJ2-3
clone_size: NA
cdr3_nt: TGTGCCAGCAGCCCCCGCCGGGGGGGAAACACAGATACGCAGTATTTT
cdr3_aa: CASSPRRGGNTDTQYF

d_call: NA
v_call: TRBV11-2
j_call: TRBJ2-7
clone_size: NA
cdr3_nt: TGTGCCAGCAGCTCTGGGGGCAGCCACGAGCAGTACTTC
cdr3_aa: CASSSGGSHEQYF

d_call: TRBD2
v_call: TRBV6-5
j_call: TRBJ2-1
clone_size: NA
cdr3_nt: TGTGCCAGCAGTTACCAGCGGGAGTTAGATGAGCAGTTCTTC
cdr3_aa: CASSYQRELDEQFF

d_call: NA
v_call: TRBV7-3
j_call: TRBJ2-3
clone_size: NA
cdr3_nt: TGTGCCAGCAGAGATATCTTAGCGGCTGGGAGCACAGATACGCAGTATTTT
cdr3_aa: CASRDILAAGSTDTQYF

d_call: TRBD1
v_call: TRBV7-6
j_call: TRBJ2-3
clone_size: many
cdr3_nt: TGTGCCAGCAGCTCCGGACAGGGCACAGATACGCAGTATTTT
cdr3_aa: CASSSGQGTDTQYF

d_call: TRBD2
v_call: TRBV6-2/TRBV6-3
j_call: TRBJ2-7
clone_size: NA
cdr3_nt: TGTGCCAGCACCGTACGGGCGGGGGCCTACGAGCAGTACTTC
cdr3_aa: CASTVRAGAYEQYF

d_call: NA
v_call: TRBV5-1
j_call: TRBJ1-2
clone_size: NA
cdr3_nt: TGCGCCAGCAGCTTGTCCAGCAACTATGGCTACACCTTC
cdr3_aa: CASSLSSNYGYTF

d_call: TRBD2
v_call: TRBV9
j_call: TRBJ2-6
clone_size: NA
cdr3_nt: TGTGCCAGCAGCCGGGAGGCGGGTCCGAGGGCCAACGTCCTGACTTTC
cdr3_aa: CASSREAGPRANVLTF

d_call: NA
v_call: TRBV7-8
j_call: TRBJ2-5
clone_size: NA
cdr3_nt: TGTGCCAGCAGCTCGCCGTCTGATTTACAAGAGACCCAGTACTTC
cdr3_aa: CASSSPSDLQETQYF

d_call: TRBD2
v_call: TRBV29-1
j_call: TRBJ2-3
clone_size: NA
cdr3_nt: TGCAGCGCAACTAGCGGGGCTGTCACAGATACGCAGTATTTT
cdr3_aa: CSATSGAVTDTQYF

d_call: NA
v_call: TRBV6-2/TRBV6-3
j_call: TRBJ1-2
clone_size: NA
cdr3_nt: TGTGCCAGCAGCGACGGGACTTTTACTACTTTGTTCTATGGCTACACCTTC
cdr3_aa: CASSDGTFTTLFYGYTF

d_call: TRBD2
v_call: TRBV20-1
j_call: TRBJ2-1
clone_size: NA
cdr3_nt: TGCAGTGCTACCTCCCTAGCGGGGGGGCCACTAGAGCAGTTCTTC
cdr3_aa: CSATSLAGGPLEQFF

d_call: NA
v_call: TRBV30
j_call: TRBJ1-1
clone_size: NA
cdr3_nt: TGTGCCTTCGATGCTTCAGGACAGACGAACACTGAAGCTTTCTTT
cdr3_aa: CAFDASGQTNTEAFF

d_call: NA
v_call: TRBV5-1
j_call: TRBJ1-5
clone_size: many
cdr3_nt: TGCGCCAGCAGCTTGGACCCTTATAGCAATCAGCCCCAGCATTTT
cdr3_aa: CASSLDPYSNQPQHF